The 19 T cell receptor beta chains in this list originate from one sample, sequenced in a study of response to subunit inactivated influenza vaccine (dated by TCRdb to about 2018). Library method: RT-PCR. Sequencing relied on an Illumina HiSeq 2500. In-frame beta chains were kept once TCRdb had trimmed the public reads at Q25 with fastp and called clones with MiXCR. Every distinct CDR3 protein forms one entry, paired with its most common genes and DNA. Within this sample are about 540,000 distinct CDR3 sequences, with approximately 24% of them counted one time only. The ten top clones hold approximately 3% of the sample. This sample also appeared in a second study, on T cells expressing NK-cell markers. Reported in the second study: 5'RACE template switching, by which a universal primer site and unique molecular identifiers were added, was used to make TCR beta cDNA libraries.

The sequencing used CD4+ T cells sorted from PBMCs, collected 11 to 12 days after vaccination. These receptors originate from a man in his fifties or sixties who received an inactivated influenza vaccine. Donor details come from another sample of the same person, matched by shared clones.

This clonotype came up a few times. V and J are TRBV20-1 and TRBJ2-2; the D gene is possibly TRBD1 (6 bases). This CDR3 is 14 amino acids long. Trimming cost V 3 bases and J 4 bases, with 12 bases left between them. Germline V gene sequence: CDR1 DFQATT, CDR2 SNEGSKA (reference sequence). In DNA form, the CDR3 reads TGCAGTGCTAGGGGGGCTTCGGGCACCGGGGAGCTGTTTTTT. Protein sequence: CSARGASGTGELFF.

The rearrangement links TRBV6-1 to TRBJ2-2; either TRBD1 or TRBD2 may fit D (5 bases each). The germline V gene encodes CDR1 MNHNS and CDR2 SASEGT. Trimming removed 7 bases from V and 5 bases from J, with 17 bases in between. This CDR3 has 15 amino acids. CDR3 region: CASIMGRWGTGELFF. The CDR3 region has the DNA TGTGCCAGCATCATGGGACGGTGGGGAACCGGGGAGCTGTTTTTT.

With respect to this clonotype: Likely a read error: the CDR3 ends without its conserved phenylalanine or tryptophan. This rearrangement joins TRBV10-3 to TRBJ2-1, with D tentatively TRBD1 (5 bases). Germline V gives CDR1 ENHRY, CDR2 SYGVKD. CDR3 length: 14 amino acids. Between the trimmed V and J ends, which lost 2 bases and 7 bases, there was a span of 12 bases. The DNA for the CDR3 is TGTGCCATCAGTGAGCAGGGAATGAAGAATGAGCAGTTCTTA. This gives the protein CAISEQGMKNEQFL.

The gene calls are TRBV20-1 and TRBJ2-3; D call uncertain. Germline-derived CDR1 and CDR2 are DFQATT and SNEGSKA (reference sequence). Trimming removed 2 bases at V and 0 bases at J, with 6 bases between. The CDR3 is made up of 13 amino acids. The CDR3: CSARYYSTDTQYF. The CDR3, as DNA: TGCAGTGCTAGATACTATAGCACAGATACGCAGTATTTT.

This chain uses TRBV5-4 with TRBJ2-2; perhaps TRBD2 as D (6 bases). Trimming took 3 bases from V and 2 from J, leaving 14 bases between them. Germline V gene lookup returns CDR1 SGHNT and CDR2 YYREEE (reference sequence). The CDR3 totals 16 residues. Here the CDR3 reads CASSSAGGVNTGELFF. The DNA of the CDR3 is TGTGCCAGCAGCTCAGCCGGGGGAGTCAACACCGGGGAGCTGTTTTTT.

The V call is TRBV6-6, the J call TRBJ2-1; 9 positions match TRBD2. The germline CDR1 and CDR2 sequences are MNHNY and SVGAGI (reference sequence). V was pared by 6 bases and J by 7 bases, with 4 bases of the junction left unmatched. This CDR3 has 13 residues. The CDR3 DNA follows: TGTGCCAGCAGGAGCGGGGGGCAGAATGAGCAGTTCTTC. Protein: CASRSGGQNEQFF.

The V and J genes are TRBV18 and TRBJ2-7; TRBD1 matches 7 bases. The V segment lost 3 bases and the J segment 9 bases; nucleotides outside the gene matches: 14. There are 15 residues in the CDR3. Looked up from germline, CDR1 is KGHSH and CDR2 is LQKENI. As DNA, the CDR3 is TGTGCCAGCTCACCGGGTTCGACAGGGAAGGGGAGGCAGTACTTC. It translates to CASSPGSTGKGRQYF.

This clonotype was counted only a few times. V and J are TRBV11-2 and TRBJ2-1; 12 bases are a match to TRBD1. Germline CDR1 and CDR2: SGHAT and FQNNGV. With 5 bases clipped from V and 6 bases from J, the junction kept 8 bases outside the gene matches. CDR3 length equals 16 residues. The CDR3 here is CASSEGTGGFGNEQFF. CDR3 nucleotides: TGTGCCAGCAGCGAGGGGACAGGGGGCTTCGGCAATGAGCAGTTCTTC.

The V and J genes are TRBV2 and TRBJ2-3; no clear D gene. The V gene's germline CDR1 is SNHLY and CDR2 FYNNEI. The V gene lost 0 bases and the J gene lost 4 bases, with 5 bases spanning the gap. The CDR3 length is 13 residues. CDR3 sequence reads: CASSEALSDTQYF. CDR3 sequence (DNA): TGTGCCAGCAGTGAAGCGTTATCAGATACGCAGTATTTT.

This clonotype was found a few times. The rearrangement links TRBV29-1 to TRBJ2-7; weak D call: TRBD1 (6 bases). The CDR3 runs 13 residues. With 4 bases removed from V and 5 bases from J, the gap between germline ends came to 15 bases. Germline CDR1 is SQVTM and CDR2 is ANQGSEA. CDR3 sequence reads: CSVAGQSIHEQYF. CDR3 DNA: TGCAGCGTTGCAGGACAGTCTATCCACGAGCAGTACTTC.

With respect to this clonotype: An end of the junction does not agree with germline; a read error may underlie this. The chain recombines TRBV24-1 with TRBJ2-1, with TRBD2 matching 8 bases. The germline gives CDR1 KGHDR, CDR2 SFDVKD. The CDR3 consists of 17 residues. CDR3 loop: CATSDFSAGGSYNEEFF. The CDR3 coding sequence is TGTGCCACCAGTGATTTTAGCGCGGGAGGCTCCTACAATGAGGAGTTCTTC.

The chain is built from TRBV30 and TRBJ1-2; weak D call: TRBD1 (6 bases). V was clipped by 2 bases and J by 0 bases, with 16 bases between them. The CDR3 has 16 amino acids. Germline V gives CDR1 GTSNPN, CDR2 SVGIG (reference sequence). The CDR3 coding sequence is TGTGCCTGGAGTTTATCCCCCGGACAGACTAACTATGGCTACACCTTC. This gives the protein CAWSLSPGQTNYGYTF.

The CDR3 reads CASGPSGGALGEQFF. The DNA of the CDR3 is TGTGCCAGTGGGCCTAGCGGGGGGGCCTTGGGTGAGCAGTTCTTC. This chain uses TRBV5-5 with TRBJ2-1; 12 nucleotides agree with TRBD2. Trimming removed 8 bases from V and 9 bases from J; junction bases left unmatched: 12. Germline-derived CDR1 and CDR2 are SGHKS and YYEKEE (reference sequence). The CDR3 totals 15 residues.

This clonotype was counted between two and nine times. The chain joins TRBV2 to TRBJ2-7, with D possibly matching TRBD1 (6 bases). Germline values: CDR1 SNHLY, CDR2 FYNNEI. There are 14 residues in the CDR3. V dropped 6 bases and J dropped 5 bases, with 17 bases sitting between them. This CDR3 is CASSRTAFGNEQYF. In DNA form, the CDR3 reads TGTGCCAGCAGCCGGACAGCCTTTGGGAACGAGCAGTACTTC.

This clonotype was counted a few times. The rearrangement joins TRBV20-1 to TRBJ1-2; no reliable D call. In germline, CDR1 is DFQATT, CDR2 SNEGSKA (reference sequence). The CDR3 is made up of 13 amino acids. Deletions cut 3 bases from V and 2 bases from J, with 10 bases between. The CDR3 loop is CSASGQSNYGYTF. The CDR3, as DNA: TGCAGTGCTAGCGGGCAATCCAACTATGGCTACACCTTC.

The rearrangement joins TRBV6-2 or TRBV6-3 to TRBJ2-7, with a weak D call TRBD2 (6 bases). V was pared by 2 bases and J by 2 bases, with 16 bases between. The V gene's germline CDR1 is MNHEY and CDR2 SVGEGT. CDR3 length: 16 amino acids. The chain's CDR3 is CASSYDSSGRPYEQYF. DNA for the CDR3: TGTGCCAGCAGTTACGATTCGAGCGGGCGACCCTACGAGCAGTACTTC.

There are a few counts of this clonotype. The rearrangement uses TRBV6-2 or TRBV6-3 and TRBJ1-5; TRBD1 matches at 9 bases. V dropped 6 bases and J dropped 5; count of bases not matched to a gene: 11. The CDR3 is made up of 16 amino acids. The germline CDR1 and CDR2 sequences are MNHEY and SVGEGT. This CDR3 is CASRRQGVFNYQPQHF. Here the CDR3 DNA reads TGTGCCAGCAGACGACAGGGGGTTTTCAACTATCAGCCCCAGCATTTT.

This clonotype was seen a few times. V usage is TRBV5-6 and J usage is TRBJ1-2; D perhaps matches TRBD1 (6 bases). The V and J ends lost 4 bases and 0 bases respectively, with 16 bases between them. The length of the CDR3 is 16 residues. The germline V gene encodes CDR1 SGHDT and CDR2 YYEEEE. The CDR3 region is CASSLAGGPTNYGYTF. As DNA, the CDR3 is TGTGCCAGCAGCCTCGCCGGGGGGCCCACTAACTATGGCTACACCTTC.

This clonotype was seen a few times. V gene TRBV4-1 combines with J gene TRBJ2-1, with D unresolved. Trimming shortened V by 1 base and J by 7 bases, and 17 bases separated the two germline ends. This CDR3 has 16 residues. Looked up from germline, CDR1 is MGHRA and CDR2 is YSYEKL. CDR3 in amino acids: CASSQVSRQPSNEQFF. The CDR3, as DNA: TGCGCCAGCAGCCAAGTCTCCAGGCAGCCGTCTAATGAGCAGTTCTTC.